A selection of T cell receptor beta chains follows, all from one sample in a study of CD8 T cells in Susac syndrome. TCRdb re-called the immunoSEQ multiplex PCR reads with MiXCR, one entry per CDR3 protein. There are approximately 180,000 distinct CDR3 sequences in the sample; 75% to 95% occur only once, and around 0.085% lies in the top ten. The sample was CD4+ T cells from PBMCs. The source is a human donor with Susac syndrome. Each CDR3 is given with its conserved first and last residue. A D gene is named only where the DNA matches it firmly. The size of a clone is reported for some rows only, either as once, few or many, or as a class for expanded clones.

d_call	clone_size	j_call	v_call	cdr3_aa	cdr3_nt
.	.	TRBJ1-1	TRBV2	CASSADTLNEAFF	TGTGCCAGCAGTGCTGACACCTTGAACGAAGCTTTCTTT
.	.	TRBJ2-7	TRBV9	CASTIRRRALYEQYF	TGTGCCAGCACCATACGGCGGCGGGCGCTGTACGAGCAGTACTTC
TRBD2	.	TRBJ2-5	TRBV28	CASSPTAGYQETQYF	TGTGCCAGCAGCCCTACAGCGGGATACCAAGAGACCCAGTACTTC
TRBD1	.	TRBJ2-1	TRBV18	CAGGQGYLNEQFF	TGTGCCGGGGGACAGGGCTACCTCAATGAGCAGTTCTTC
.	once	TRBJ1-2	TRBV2	CASSASDGYTF	TGTGCCAGCAGTGCAAGTGATGGCTACACCTTC
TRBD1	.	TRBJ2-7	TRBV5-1	CASSYSGTVSYEQYF	TGCGCCAGCAGCTACTCCGGGACAGTATCCTACGAGCAGTACTTC
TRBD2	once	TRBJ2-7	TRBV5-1	CASTETSGASYEQYF	TGCGCCAGCACTGAGACTAGCGGGGCTTCCTACGAGCAGTACTTC
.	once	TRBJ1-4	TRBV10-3	CAISDGGSEKLFF	TGTGCCATCAGTGATGGCGGGAGTGAAAAACTGTTTTTT
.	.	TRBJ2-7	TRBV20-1	CSARDVSLLEQYF	TGCAGTGCTAGAGATGTCTCTTTACTCGAGCAGTACTTC
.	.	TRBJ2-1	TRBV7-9	CASSSSSGYNEQFF	TGTGCCAGCAGCTCGAGTAGCGGATACAATGAGCAGTTCTTC
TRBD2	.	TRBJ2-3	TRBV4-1	CASSLLAESTDTQYF	TGCGCCAGCAGCCTACTAGCGGAGAGCACAGATACGCAGTATTTT
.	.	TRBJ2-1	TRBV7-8	CASSLVTLGGGNEQFF	TGTGCCAGCAGCTTAGTAACGTTGGGAGGAGGCAATGAGCAGTTCTTC
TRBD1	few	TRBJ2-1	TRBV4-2	CASSHRTGDEQFF	TGTGCCAGCAGCCACCGGACAGGGGATGAGCAGTTCTTC
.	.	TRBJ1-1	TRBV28	CASSLQPGLNTEAFF	TGTGCCAGCAGTCTCCAGCCGGGACTGAACACTGAAGCTTTCTTT
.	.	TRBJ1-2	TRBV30	CAWSFGRRNYGYTF	TGTGCCTGGAGTTTTGGCAGGAGAAACTATGGCTACACCTTC
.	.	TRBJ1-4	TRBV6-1	CASSKNSATNEKLFF	TGTGCCAGCAGTAAAAACAGTGCAACTAATGAAAAACTGTTTTTT
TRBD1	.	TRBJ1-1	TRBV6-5	CASSYSTGAKKEAFF	TGTGCCAGCAGCTATTCAACAGGGGCGAAAAAGGAAGCTTTCTTT
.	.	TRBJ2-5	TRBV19	CASSIRGAFETQYF	TGTGCCAGTAGTATACGGGGGGCATTCGAGACCCAGTACTTC
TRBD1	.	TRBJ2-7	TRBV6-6	CASRSVRDRVYEQYF	TGTGCCAGCAGAAGCGTCCGGGACAGGGTTTACGAGCAGTACTTC
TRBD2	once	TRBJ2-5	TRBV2	CASGLGEAGVETQYF	TGTGCCAGCGGTTTGGGTGAAGCGGGAGTGGAGACCCAGTACTTC
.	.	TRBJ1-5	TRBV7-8	CASSLAQAGDQPQHF	TGTGCCAGCAGCTTAGCCCAGGCAGGCGATCAGCCCCAGCATTTT
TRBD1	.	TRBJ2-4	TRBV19	CASSPTWTGGNIQYF	TGTGCCAGTAGTCCCACATGGACAGGGGGGAACATTCAGTACTTC
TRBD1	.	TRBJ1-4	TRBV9	CASSVSRGREKLFF	TGTGCCAGCAGCGTTTCCAGGGGGCGAGAAAAACTGTTTTTT
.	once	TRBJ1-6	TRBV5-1	CASSPGRVFSPLHF	TGCGCCAGCAGCCCCGGCAGGGTGTTCTCACCCCTCCACTTT
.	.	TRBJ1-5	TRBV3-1	CASSQGGGSQPQHF	TGTGCCAGCAGCCAAGGTGGCGGGAGTCAGCCCCAGCATTTT
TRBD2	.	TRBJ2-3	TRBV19	CASTPTSGSSYTQYF	TGTGCCAGTACCCCGACTAGCGGGAGTTCGTATACGCAGTATTTT
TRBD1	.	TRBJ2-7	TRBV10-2	CASSVDRVRKGEQYF	TGCGCCAGCAGTGTAGACAGGGTTCGAAAAGGCGAGCAGTACTTC
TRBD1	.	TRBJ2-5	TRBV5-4	CASSLNQGAQETQYF	TGTGCCAGCAGCTTGAACCAGGGGGCCCAAGAGACCCAGTACTTC
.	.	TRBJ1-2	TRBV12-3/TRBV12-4	CASTTAGGFGYTF	TGTGCCAGCACCACCGCGGGGGGGTTTGGCTACACCTTC
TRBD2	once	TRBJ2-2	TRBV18	CASSPPGLEGTGELFF	TGTGCCAGCTCACCACCGGGACTAGAAGGAACCGGGGAGCTGTTTTTT
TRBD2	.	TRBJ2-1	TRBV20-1	CSARDGRGGYNEQFF	TGCAGTGCTAGAGATGGACGGGGGGGCTACAATGAGCAGTTCTTC
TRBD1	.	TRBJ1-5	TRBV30	CAWRARDRGPQGARYSNQPQHF	TGTGCCTGGAGGGCCCGGGACAGGGGTCCGCAGGGGGCAAGGTATAGCAATCAGCCCCAGCATTTT
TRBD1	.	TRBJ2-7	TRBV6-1	CASSRDRGSYEQYF	TGTGCCAGCAGTCGGGACAGGGGCTCCTACGAGCAGTACTTC
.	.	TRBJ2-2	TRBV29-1	CSVEDRGFGELFF	TGCAGCGTTGAAGATCGGGGGTTCGGGGAGCTGTTTTTT
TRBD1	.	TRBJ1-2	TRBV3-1	CASSPQGTGVWYGYTF	TGTGCCAGCAGCCCCCAAGGGACAGGAGTTTGGTATGGCTACACCTTC
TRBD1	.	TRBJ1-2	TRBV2	CASHWTGIVDGYTF	TGTGCCAGCCACTGGACAGGGATCGTGGATGGCTACACCTTC
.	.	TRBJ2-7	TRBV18	CASSPAGQPSYEQYF	TGTGCCAGCTCACCCGCCGGACAGCCCTCCTACGAGCAGTACTTC
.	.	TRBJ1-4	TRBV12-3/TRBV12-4	CASSLRQLNEKLFF	TGTGCCAGCAGTTTAAGACAGCTTAATGAAAAACTGTTTTTT
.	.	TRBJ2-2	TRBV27	CASRDYTDTGELFF	TGTGCCAGCAGGGACTACACCGACACCGGGGAGCTGTTTTTT
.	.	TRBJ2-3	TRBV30	CAWSAGLSTDTQYF	TGTGCCTGGAGTGCCGGACTTAGCACAGATACGCAGTATTTT
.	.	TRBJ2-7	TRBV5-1	CASRSMGGSYEQYF	TGCGCCAGCAGATCTATGGGGGGCTCCTACGAGCAGTACTTC
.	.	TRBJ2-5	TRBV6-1	CASSAHSLRETQYF	TGTGCCAGCAGTGCCCATTCCCTGAGGGAGACCCAGTACTTC